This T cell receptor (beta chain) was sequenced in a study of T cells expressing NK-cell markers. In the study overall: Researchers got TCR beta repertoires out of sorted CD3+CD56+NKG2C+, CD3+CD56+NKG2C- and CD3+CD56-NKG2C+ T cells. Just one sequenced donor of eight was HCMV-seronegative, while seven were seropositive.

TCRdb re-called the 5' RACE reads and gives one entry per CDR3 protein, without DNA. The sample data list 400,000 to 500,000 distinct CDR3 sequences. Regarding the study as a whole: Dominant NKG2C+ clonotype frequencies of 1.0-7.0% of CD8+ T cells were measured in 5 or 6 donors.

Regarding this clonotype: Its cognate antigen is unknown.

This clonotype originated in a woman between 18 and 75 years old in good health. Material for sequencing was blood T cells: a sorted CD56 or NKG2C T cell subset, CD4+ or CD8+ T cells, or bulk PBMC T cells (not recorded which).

The CDR3 sequence is CASSLQTGKETQYF. The chain uses TRBV7-2 and TRBJ2-5; TCRdb names TRBD1, which stays unverified in the absence of DNA. The CDR3 length is 14 residues. Germline lookup yields CDR1 SGHTA and CDR2 FQGNSA.